The rows below give T cell receptor beta chains drawn from one sample of a study of vaccination effects on CD4 cells after COVID-19. Generated by immunoSEQ multiplex PCR, the TCRdb table keeps only in-frame clones and is missing some. The sample consists of more than 25,000 clones, roughly four fifths of them appearing once. What these receptors recognize is not known. The sequences come from CD4+ T cells from PBMCs cultured with HCoV-229E spike peptides, collected after COVID-19 vaccination. The receptors were gathered from a human donor who received a COVID-19 vaccine. Each CDR3 is given with its conserved first and last residue. Each record gives: V gene, CDR3 length, D gene, clone size, J gene, CDR3 protein, CDR3 DNA. D genes are given only for firm matches. Size is stated for part of the rows, as once, few or many counts, or as a class when the clone is expanded.

TRBV5-6	14	TRBD2	once	TRBJ2-1	CASSRGLAGSKQFF	TGTGCCAGCAGCAGGGGACTAGCGGGATCCAAGCAGTTCTTC
TRBV6-5	14	TRBD1	-	TRBJ1-1	CASSTVGTATEAFF	TGTGCCAGCAGTACGGTAGGGACAGCCACTGAAGCTTTCTTT
TRBV12-3/TRBV12-4	13	TRBD1	-	TRBJ2-7	CASSTQGPYEQYF	TGTGCCAGCAGTACACAGGGGCCCTACGAGCAGTACTTC
TRBV4-2	14	-	-	TRBJ2-5	CASSQERGGETQYF	TGTGCCAGCAGCCAAGAAAGGGGGGGGGAGACCCAGTACTTC
TRBV28	14	TRBD1	-	TRBJ2-7	CASREGQGAGEQYF	TGTGCCAGCAGGGAGGGACAGGGGGCAGGCGAGCAGTACTTC
TRBV7-7	16	-	-	TRBJ2-1	CASSLEGGISYNEQFF	TGTGCCAGCAGCTTAGAAGGGGGGATCTCCTACAATGAGCAGTTCTTC
TRBV19	16	-	-	TRBJ2-3	CASSIWLAENTDTQYF	TGTGCCAGTAGTATATGGTTAGCGGAAAACACAGATACGCAGTATTTT
TRBV6-4	15	TRBD1	few	TRBJ2-1	CASSDGQGNSNEQFF	TGTGCCAGCAGTGATGGACAGGGAAACTCTAATGAGCAGTTCTTC
TRBV7-8	14	TRBD2	-	TRBJ2-1	CASSSLAGYNEQFF	TGTGCCAGCAGCTCACTAGCGGGATACAATGAGCAGTTCTTC
TRBV7-9	15	TRBD1	-	TRBJ1-5	CASSPGTGVNQPQHF	TGTGCCAGCAGTCCCGGGACAGGGGTTAATCAGCCCCAGCATTTT
TRBV19	16	-	-	TRBJ1-1	CASSIVGRWENTEAFF	TGTGCCAGTAGTATAGTGGGCAGATGGGAGAACACTGAAGCTTTCTTT
TRBV19	16	TRBD2	-	TRBJ2-3	CASSTPTSSDPDTQYF	TGTGCCAGTAGTACCCCGACTAGCAGTGATCCAGATACGCAGTATTTT
TRBV6-2/TRBV6-3	17	-	-	TRBJ2-4	CASSYSGRTLAKNIQYF	TGTGCCAGCAGTTACAGCGGCAGAACCTTAGCCAAAAACATTCAGTACTTC
TRBV19	16	TRBD1	-	TRBJ1-2	CASSGPGTDYNYGYTF	TGTGCCAGTAGTGGTCCCGGGACAGACTATAACTATGGCTACACCTTC
TRBV6-2/TRBV6-3	14	-	-	TRBJ2-5	CASSWGRYQETQYF	TGTGCCAGCAGTTGGGGTAGATACCAAGAGACCCAGTACTTC
TRBV5-1	14	TRBD2	-	TRBJ2-7	CASSFTSGNYEQYF	TGCGCCAGCAGCTTTACTAGCGGGAACTACGAGCAGTACTTC
TRBV18	14	-	-	TRBJ2-7	CASSPRRDAYEQYF	TGTGCCAGCTCACCGCGACGGGACGCCTACGAGCAGTACTTC
TRBV4-2	15	-	-	TRBJ1-2	CASSQDYGANYGYTF	TGTGCCAGCAGCCAAGATTACGGCGCTAACTATGGCTACACCTTC
TRBV7-2	11	-	-	TRBJ1-2	CASSLGNGYTF	TGTGCCAGCAGCTTAGGGAATGGCTACACCTTC
TRBV10-3	13	TRBD2	-	TRBJ2-1	CATLGTSSHEQFF	TGTGCCACCCTCGGGACTAGTTCTCATGAGCAGTTCTTC
TRBV29-1	13	TRBD1	-	TRBJ1-4	CSVKTGRNEKLFF	TGCAGCGTGAAGACAGGGAGGAATGAAAAACTGTTTTTT
TRBV2	16	TRBD2	-	TRBJ2-1	CASGESLAGGLDEQFF	TGTGCCAGCGGTGAATCACTAGCGGGGGGGCTGGATGAGCAGTTCTTC
TRBV6-5	14	TRBD1	-	TRBJ2-1	CASSETGGWNEQFF	TGTGCCAGCAGCGAGACAGGGGGCTGGAATGAGCAGTTCTTC
TRBV19	14	-	-	TRBJ2-7	CASSTRTAVHEQYF	TGTGCCAGTAGTACCCGGACGGCGGTCCACGAGCAGTACTTC
TRBV27	14	-	few	TRBJ1-5	CASSLGPPNQPQHF	TGTGCCAGCAGTTTGGGGCCCCCCAATCAGCCCCAGCATTTT
TRBV29-1	15	TRBD1	-	TRBJ2-2	CSVGRQGSNTGELFF	TGCAGCGTTGGACGACAGGGCTCGAACACCGGGGAGCTGTTTTTT
TRBV7-9	15	-	few	TRBJ2-1	CASSLMGLPGNEQFF	TGTGCCAGCAGCTTAATGGGACTCCCCGGCAATGAGCAGTTCTTC
TRBV7-2	13	-	-	TRBJ2-3	CASHRGTADTQYF	TGTGCCAGCCATAGGGGCACCGCAGATACGCAGTATTTT
TRBV5-4	16	TRBD1	once	TRBJ1-6	CASSRGTGGWNSPLHF	TGTGCCAGCAGCAGGGGGACAGGGGGTTGGAATTCACCCCTCCACTTT
TRBV24-1	12	-	-	TRBJ1-1	CATSPGNTEAFF	TGTGCCACCAGTCCGGGGAACACTGAAGCTTTCTTT
TRBV6-2/TRBV6-3	14	-	-	TRBJ2-5	CASSTLASGETQYF	TGTGCCAGCAGCACCCTAGCGTCCGGGGAGACCCAGTACTTC
TRBV4-1	15	-	-	TRBJ1-4	CASSQATEINEKLFF	TGCGCCAGCAGCCAAGCGACAGAGATTAATGAAAAACTGTTTTTT
TRBV6-5	16	-	-	TRBJ1-3	CASSYSGGSAGNTIYF	TGTGCCAGCAGTTACTCAGGGGGGAGCGCTGGAAACACCATATATTTT
TRBV14	12	-	once	TRBJ2-7	CASSLQLYEQYF	TGTGCCAGCAGCCTACAGCTCTACGAGCAGTACTTC
TRBV7-2	13	TRBD2	-	TRBJ2-5	CASSSGPGGAQYF	TGTGCCAGCAGCTCAGGGCCCGGGGGGGCCCAGTACTTC
TRBV5-6	14	TRBD1	-	TRBJ2-7	CASSETGDPYEQYF	TGTGCCAGCAGCGAAACAGGGGATCCGTACGAGCAGTACTTC
TRBV15	13	-	-	TRBJ1-2	CATSIGTNYGYTF	TGTGCCACCAGCATTGGGACTAACTATGGCTACACCTTC
TRBV19	16	TRBD1	few	TRBJ2-2	CASSTSGGLGTGELFF	TGTGCCAGTAGTACCTCAGGGGGCCTGGGGACCGGGGAGCTGTTTTTT
TRBV6-5	14	-	-	TRBJ1-6	CASSEIGFNSPLHF	TGTGCCAGCAGCGAGATAGGATTTAATTCACCCCTCCACTTT
TRBV5-4	14	-	-	TRBJ2-4	CASSLGDVVNIQYF	TGTGCCAGCAGCTTGGGGGACGTGGTTAACATTCAGTACTTC
TRBV19	14	-	-	TRBJ1-6	CASSLEGRHSPLHF	TGTGCCAGTAGCCTGGAGGGAAGGCATTCACCCCTCCACTTT
TRBV10-3	14	-	-	TRBJ2-7	CAISDGGTPYEQYF	TGTGCCATCAGTGACGGAGGGACACCCTACGAGCAGTACTTC
TRBV11-2	13	-	-	TRBJ2-3	CASSLAGTDTQYF	TGTGCCAGCAGCTTAGCCGGCACAGATACGCAGTATTTT
TRBV14	15	TRBD1	-	TRBJ1-1	CASSLQGALNTEAFF	TGTGCCAGCAGCCTACAGGGGGCCCTGAACACTGAAGCTTTCTTT
TRBV12-3/TRBV12-4	13	-	-	TRBJ1-4	CASSFYGNEKLFF	TGTGCCAGCAGTTTTTATGGTAATGAAAAACTGTTTTTT
TRBV11-2	15	-	-	TRBJ2-5	CASSPAIGVLGDQYF	TGTGCCAGCAGCCCAGCTATCGGTGTCTTGGGTGACCAGTACTTC
TRBV9	15	-	-	TRBJ2-1	CASSVGAIIENEQFF	TGTGCCAGCAGCGTAGGGGCGATAATAGAGAATGAGCAGTTCTTC
TRBV3-1/TRBV3-2	12	-	few	TRBJ1-2	CASSQEALGYTF	TGTGCCAGCAGCCAAGAGGCGTTGGGCTACACCTTC
TRBV5-4	14	TRBD1	-	TRBJ2-3	CASRNRGKADTQYF	TGTGCCAGCAGAAACAGGGGGAAAGCAGATACGCAGTATTTT
TRBV19	12	TRBD1	-	TRBJ1-2	CASGGQTYGYTF	TGTGCCAGCGGGGGACAGACCTATGGCTACACCTTC
TRBV6-5	14	TRBD1	-	TRBJ1-2	CASSSTGGLGGYTF	TGTGCCAGCAGTTCGACAGGGGGCCTCGGTGGCTACACCTTC
TRBV3-1/TRBV3-2	14	TRBD1	once	TRBJ1-1	CASSQGQGNTEAFF	TGTGCCAGCAGCCAAGGACAGGGGAACACTGAAGCTTTCTTT